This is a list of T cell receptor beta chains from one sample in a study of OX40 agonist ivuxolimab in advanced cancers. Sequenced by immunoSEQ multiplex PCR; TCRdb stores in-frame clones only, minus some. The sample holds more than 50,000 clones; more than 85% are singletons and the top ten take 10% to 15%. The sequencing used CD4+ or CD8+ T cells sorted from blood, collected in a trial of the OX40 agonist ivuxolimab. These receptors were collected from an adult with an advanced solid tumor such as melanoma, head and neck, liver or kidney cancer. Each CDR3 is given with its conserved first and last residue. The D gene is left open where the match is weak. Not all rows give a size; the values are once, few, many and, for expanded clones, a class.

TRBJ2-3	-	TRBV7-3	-	CASSLVRRAYTDTQYF	TGTGCCAGCAGCTTAGTAAGGCGGGCTTACACAGATACGCAGTATTTT
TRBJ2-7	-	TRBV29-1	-	CSVELSLGYEQYF	TGCAGCGTTGAGCTCTCCCTAGGCTACGAGCAGTACTTC
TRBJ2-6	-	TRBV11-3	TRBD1	CASSPYRGPGANVLTF	TGTGCCAGCAGCCCATACAGGGGGCCAGGGGCCAACGTCCTGACTTTC
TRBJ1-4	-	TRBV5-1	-	CASSFRVASTNEKLFF	TGCGCCAGCAGCTTCCGGGTGGCCTCGACTAATGAAAAACTGTTTTTT
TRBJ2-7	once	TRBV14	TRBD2	CASSPEARGGLAAYEQYF	TGTGCCAGCAGCCCAGAAGCTAGGGGCGGACTAGCAGCCTACGAGCAGTACTTC
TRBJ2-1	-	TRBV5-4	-	CASSQDPGSSYNEQFF	TGTGCCAGCAGCCAAGACCCGGGGAGTTCCTACAATGAGCAGTTCTTC
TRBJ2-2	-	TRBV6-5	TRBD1	CASSHRQGQGGELFF	TGTGCCAGCAGTCATCGACAGGGTCAGGGCGGGGAGCTGTTTTTT
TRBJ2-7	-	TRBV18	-	CASSPYASMYEQYF	TGTGCCAGCTCACCATATGCAAGTATGTACGAGCAGTACTTC
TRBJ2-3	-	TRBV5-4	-	CASSRSSTSTDTQYF	TGTGCCAGCAGCCGTAGCAGTACTAGCACAGATACGCAGTATTTT
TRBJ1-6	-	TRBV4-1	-	CASSQDLVYNSPLHF	TGCGCCAGCAGCCAAGATTTAGTTTATAATTCACCCCTCCACTTT
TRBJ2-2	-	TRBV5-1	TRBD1	CASSLLGTDTGELFF	TGCGCCAGCAGCTTGTTGGGGACAGACACCGGGGAGCTGTTTTTT
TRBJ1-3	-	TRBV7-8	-	CASSLAWGSGNTIYF	TGTGCCAGCAGCCTAGCGTGGGGGTCTGGAAACACCATATATTTT
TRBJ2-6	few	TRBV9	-	CASSVRSGANVLTF	TGTGCCAGCAGCGTGCGCTCTGGGGCCAACGTCCTGACTTTC
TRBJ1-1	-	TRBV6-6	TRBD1	CASSDRGLRAFF	TGTGCCAGCAGTGACAGGGGGCTGCGAGCTTTCTTT
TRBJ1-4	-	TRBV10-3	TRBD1	CAISVGTGDPNEGKLFF	TGTGCCATCAGTGTTGGGACAGGGGACCCAAATGAAGGAAAACTGTTTTTT
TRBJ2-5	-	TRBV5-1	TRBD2	CASSLGSGIQETQYF	TGCGCCAGCAGCTTAGGTAGCGGGATCCAAGAGACCCAGTACTTC
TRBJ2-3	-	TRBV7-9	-	CASSPPTDTQYF	TGTGCCAGCAGCCCCCCCACAGATACGCAGTATTTT
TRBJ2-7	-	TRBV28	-	CASTLDGGATVSF	TGTGCCAGCACCTTAGACGGCGGGGCTACGGTGTCCTTC
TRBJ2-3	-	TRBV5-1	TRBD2	CASSSSSGSTDTQYF	TGCGCCAGCAGCTCCTCTAGCGGGAGCACAGATACGCAGTATTTT
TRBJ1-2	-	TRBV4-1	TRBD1	CASSQTGTGKVSSYGYTF	TGCGCCAGCAGCCAAACCGGGACAGGGAAGGTTAGTAGCTATGGCTACACCTTC
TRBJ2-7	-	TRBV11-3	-	CASSLDRRMSYEQYF	TGTGCCAGCAGCTTAGACAGGAGAATGTCCTACGAGCAGTACTTC
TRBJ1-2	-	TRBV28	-	CASSLFPAGRYGYTF	TGTGCCAGCAGTTTATTCCCGGCAGGGAGGTACGGCTACACCTTC
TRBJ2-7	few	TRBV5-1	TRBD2	CASSWTGGPYEQYF	TGCGCCAGCAGCTGGACGGGAGGTCCCTACGAGCAGTACTTC
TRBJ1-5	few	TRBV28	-	CATNLQAYQPQHF	TGTGCCACCAACCTACAGGCTTATCAGCCCCAGCATTTT
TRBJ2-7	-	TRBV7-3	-	CASSLDGGTYEQYF	TGTGCCAGCAGCTTAGATGGAGGCACCTACGAGCAGTACTTC
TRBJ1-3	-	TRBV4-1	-	CASSQPDNSGNTIYF	TGCGCCAGCAGCCAACCCGACAACTCTGGAAACACCATATATTTT
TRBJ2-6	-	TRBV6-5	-	CASSSLGANVLTF	TGTGCCAGCAGTTCCCTGGGGGCCAACGTCCTGACTTTC
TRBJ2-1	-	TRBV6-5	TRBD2	CASRRTSGVNEQFF	TGTGCCAGCAGAAGGACTAGCGGGGTCAATGAGCAGTTCTTC
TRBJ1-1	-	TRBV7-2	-	CASSLGDGYTEAFF	TGTGCCAGCAGCTTAGGGGACGGATACACTGAAGCTTTCTTT
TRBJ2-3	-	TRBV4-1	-	CASSQGWGSPDTQYF	TGCGCCAGCAGCCAAGGTTGGGGGTCCCCAGATACGCAGTATTTT
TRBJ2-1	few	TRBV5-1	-	CASSLGPGQGGRNEQFF	TGCGCCAGCAGCTTAGGCCCGGGGCAGGGGGGTCGAAATGAGCAGTTCTTC
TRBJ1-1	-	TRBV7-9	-	CASSLGRPGVEAFF	TGTGCCAGCAGCTTAGGGAGGCCCGGTGTTGAAGCTTTCTTT
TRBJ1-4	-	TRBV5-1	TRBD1	CASSPSPQGSDEKLFF	TGCGCCAGCAGCCCGTCCCCACAGGGGAGTGATGAAAAACTGTTTTTT
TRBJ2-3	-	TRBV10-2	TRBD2	CASRLAGDGDTQYF	TGCGCCAGCCGACTAGCGGGAGATGGAGATACGCAGTATTTT
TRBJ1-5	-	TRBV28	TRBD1	CASSHDRGFNQPQHF	TGTGCCAGCAGTCACGACAGGGGGTTCAATCAGCCCCAGCATTTT
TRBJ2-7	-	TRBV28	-	CASSRGREQYF	TGTGCCAGCAGCCGAGGGCGGGAGCAGTACTTC
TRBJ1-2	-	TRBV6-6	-	CASTSGYSNYGYTF	TGTGCCAGCACGAGCGGGTACAGCAACTATGGCTACACCTTC
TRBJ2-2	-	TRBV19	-	CASSIPRTGELFF	TGTGCCAGTAGTATTCCACGTACCGGGGAGCTGTTTTTT
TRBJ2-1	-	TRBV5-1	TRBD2	CASSPGLAGGGAYNEQFF	TGCGCCAGCAGCCCGGGACTAGCGGGAGGCGGGGCCTACAATGAGCAGTTCTTC
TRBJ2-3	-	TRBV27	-	CASSFGARGTDTQYF	TGTGCCAGCAGTTTCGGGGCCCGGGGCACAGATACGCAGTATTTT
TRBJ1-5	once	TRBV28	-	CASSSPPGSNQPQHF	TGTGCCAGCAGTTCCCCGCCAGGGAGCAATCAGCCCCAGCATTTT
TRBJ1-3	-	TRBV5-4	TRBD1	CASSQGQGDGNTIYF	TGTGCCAGCAGCCAGGGACAGGGGGACGGAAACACCATATATTTT
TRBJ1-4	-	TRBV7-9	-	CASSLAGGDRKLFF	TGTGCCAGCAGCTTAGCGGGGGGAGACAGGAAACTGTTTTTT
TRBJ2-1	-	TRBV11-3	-	CASSYTGAGEQFF	TGTGCCAGCAGTTACACGGGGGCAGGTGAGCAGTTCTTC
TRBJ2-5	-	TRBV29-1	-	CSVGEPQETQYF	TGCAGCGTGGGGGAGCCCCAAGAGACCCAGTACTTC
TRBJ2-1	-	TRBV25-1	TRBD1	CASSTLRDSLYNEQFF	TGTGCCAGCAGTACCCTCCGGGACAGCCTTTACAATGAGCAGTTCTTC
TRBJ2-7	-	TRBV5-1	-	CASSATTGSHEQYF	TGCGCCAGCAGCGCAACCACAGGGTCCCACGAGCAGTACTTC
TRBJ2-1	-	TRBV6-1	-	CASSEPTFLTAPYNEQFF	TGTGCCAGCAGTGAACCAACCTTCCTGACAGCCCCCTACAATGAGCAGTTCTTC
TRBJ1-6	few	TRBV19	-	CASSKETGDASSPLHF	TGTGCCAGTAGTAAAGAGACAGGCGACGCGTCTTCACCCCTCCACTTT
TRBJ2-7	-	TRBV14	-	CASSQRRQTYEQYF	TGTGCCAGCAGCCAACGGCGTCAAACCTACGAGCAGTACTTC